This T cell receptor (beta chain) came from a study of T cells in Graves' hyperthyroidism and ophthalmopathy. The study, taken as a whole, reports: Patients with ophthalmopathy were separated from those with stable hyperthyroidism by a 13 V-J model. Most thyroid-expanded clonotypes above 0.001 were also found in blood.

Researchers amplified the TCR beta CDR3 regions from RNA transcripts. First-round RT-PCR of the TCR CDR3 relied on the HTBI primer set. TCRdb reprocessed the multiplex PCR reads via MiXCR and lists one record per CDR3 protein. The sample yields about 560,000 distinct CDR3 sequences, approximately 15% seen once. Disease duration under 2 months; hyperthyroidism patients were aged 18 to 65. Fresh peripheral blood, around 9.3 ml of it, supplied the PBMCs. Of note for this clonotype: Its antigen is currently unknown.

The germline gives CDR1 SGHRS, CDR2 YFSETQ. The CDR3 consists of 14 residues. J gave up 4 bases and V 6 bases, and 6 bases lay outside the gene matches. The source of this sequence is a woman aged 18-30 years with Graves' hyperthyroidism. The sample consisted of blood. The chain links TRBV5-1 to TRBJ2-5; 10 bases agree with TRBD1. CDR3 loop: CASNGQGVGETQYF. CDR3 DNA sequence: TGCGCCAGCAACGGACAGGGGGTCGGAGAGACCCAGTACTTC.